This T cell receptor beta chain was observed in a study of T cells in Graves' hyperthyroidism and ophthalmopathy. The CDR3 spans 13 residues. J was trimmed by 10 bases and V by 5 bases; bases with no gene match: 4. Germline CDR1 is KGHSH and CDR2 is LQKENI. A NOSPECS grade of at least 4, a Clinical Activity Score of at least 3 and duration under 3 months were recorded in ophthalmopathy patients. Patients showing uncontrolled infection, other autoimmune disease, pregnancy or lactation were ineligible. TCR beta CDR3 sequences were amplified from RNA transcripts. An initial round of RT-PCR targeting the TCR CDR3 relied on the HTBI primer set. Each CDR3 protein gets one entry after TCRdb re-called the multiplex PCR reads with MiXCR. The sample carries 250,000 to 400,000 distinct CDR3 sequences, roughly 15% recorded once. There are a few counts of this clonotype.

This receptor was obtained from a woman between 40 and 50 years old with Graves' ophthalmopathy. Specimen: blood. The chain recombines TRBV18 with TRBJ1-6, with TRBD1 matching over 8 bases. The CDR3 here is CASSSTGESPLHF. CDR3 DNA: TGTGCCAGCTCATCGACAGGGGAATCACCCCTCCACTTT.